This T cell receptor beta chain appears in the sequencing data of a study of blood T cell repertoires in COVID-19. Looking at the study overall: The cDNA or gDNA used as material had been derived from T cells, B-cell-depleted T cells, or PBMCs.

In the original processing: From reference gene primer amplification, estimates of nucleated cell counts were derived. The repertoire was sequenced with immunoSEQ multiplex PCR; TCRdb's copy has only in-frame clones and lacks some. V and J calls and clone size are those listed in that table; D and trimming were worked out from the DNA. Altogether roughly 81,000 clones are present, roughly 89% being singletons, with the ten largest covering around 8%. CDR1 and CDR2 from the germline V gene are MNHEY and SVGAGI. Trimming at V came to 2 bases and at J to 3 bases, leaving 0 bases not matched to a gene. The CDR3 contains 14 residues.

The TCR sequence derives from a man aged 25-45 years with acute or convalescent COVID-19. The V gene is TRBV6-5, the J gene TRBJ2-5, with 10 bases that match TRBD1. The sequenced sample was peripheral blood. CDR3 sequence (DNA): TGTGCCAGCAGTTACGGGACAGGGGAAGAGACCCAGTACTTC. Its protein product is CASSYGTGEETQYF.